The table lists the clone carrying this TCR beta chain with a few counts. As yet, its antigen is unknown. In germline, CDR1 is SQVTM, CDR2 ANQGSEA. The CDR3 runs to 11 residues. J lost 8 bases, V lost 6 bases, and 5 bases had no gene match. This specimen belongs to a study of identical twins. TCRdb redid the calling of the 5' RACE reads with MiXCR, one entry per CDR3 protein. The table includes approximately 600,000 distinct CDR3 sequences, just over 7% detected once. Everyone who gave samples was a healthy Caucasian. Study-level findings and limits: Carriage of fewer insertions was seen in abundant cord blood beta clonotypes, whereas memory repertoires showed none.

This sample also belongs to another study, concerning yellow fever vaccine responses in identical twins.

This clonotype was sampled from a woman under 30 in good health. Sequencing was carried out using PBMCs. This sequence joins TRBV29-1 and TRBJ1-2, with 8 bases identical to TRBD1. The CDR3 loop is CSVVAGGGYTF. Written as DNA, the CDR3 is TGCAGCGTCGTTGCAGGGGGCGGCTACACCTTC.